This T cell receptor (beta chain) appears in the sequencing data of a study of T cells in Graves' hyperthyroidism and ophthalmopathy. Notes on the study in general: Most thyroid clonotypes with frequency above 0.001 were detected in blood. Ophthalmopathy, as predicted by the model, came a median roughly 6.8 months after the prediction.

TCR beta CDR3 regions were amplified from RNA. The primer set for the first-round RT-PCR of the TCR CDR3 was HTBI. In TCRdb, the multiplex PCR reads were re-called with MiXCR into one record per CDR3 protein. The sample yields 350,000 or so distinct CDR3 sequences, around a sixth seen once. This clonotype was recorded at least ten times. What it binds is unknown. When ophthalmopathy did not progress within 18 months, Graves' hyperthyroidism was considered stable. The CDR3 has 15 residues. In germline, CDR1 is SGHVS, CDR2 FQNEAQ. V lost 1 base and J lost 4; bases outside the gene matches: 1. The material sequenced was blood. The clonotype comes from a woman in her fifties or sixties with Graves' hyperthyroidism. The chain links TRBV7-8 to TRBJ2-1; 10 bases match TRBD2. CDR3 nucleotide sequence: TGTGCCAGCAGCTTAGAGGGACTAGCGTACAATGAGCAGTTCTTC. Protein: CASSLEGLAYNEQFF.